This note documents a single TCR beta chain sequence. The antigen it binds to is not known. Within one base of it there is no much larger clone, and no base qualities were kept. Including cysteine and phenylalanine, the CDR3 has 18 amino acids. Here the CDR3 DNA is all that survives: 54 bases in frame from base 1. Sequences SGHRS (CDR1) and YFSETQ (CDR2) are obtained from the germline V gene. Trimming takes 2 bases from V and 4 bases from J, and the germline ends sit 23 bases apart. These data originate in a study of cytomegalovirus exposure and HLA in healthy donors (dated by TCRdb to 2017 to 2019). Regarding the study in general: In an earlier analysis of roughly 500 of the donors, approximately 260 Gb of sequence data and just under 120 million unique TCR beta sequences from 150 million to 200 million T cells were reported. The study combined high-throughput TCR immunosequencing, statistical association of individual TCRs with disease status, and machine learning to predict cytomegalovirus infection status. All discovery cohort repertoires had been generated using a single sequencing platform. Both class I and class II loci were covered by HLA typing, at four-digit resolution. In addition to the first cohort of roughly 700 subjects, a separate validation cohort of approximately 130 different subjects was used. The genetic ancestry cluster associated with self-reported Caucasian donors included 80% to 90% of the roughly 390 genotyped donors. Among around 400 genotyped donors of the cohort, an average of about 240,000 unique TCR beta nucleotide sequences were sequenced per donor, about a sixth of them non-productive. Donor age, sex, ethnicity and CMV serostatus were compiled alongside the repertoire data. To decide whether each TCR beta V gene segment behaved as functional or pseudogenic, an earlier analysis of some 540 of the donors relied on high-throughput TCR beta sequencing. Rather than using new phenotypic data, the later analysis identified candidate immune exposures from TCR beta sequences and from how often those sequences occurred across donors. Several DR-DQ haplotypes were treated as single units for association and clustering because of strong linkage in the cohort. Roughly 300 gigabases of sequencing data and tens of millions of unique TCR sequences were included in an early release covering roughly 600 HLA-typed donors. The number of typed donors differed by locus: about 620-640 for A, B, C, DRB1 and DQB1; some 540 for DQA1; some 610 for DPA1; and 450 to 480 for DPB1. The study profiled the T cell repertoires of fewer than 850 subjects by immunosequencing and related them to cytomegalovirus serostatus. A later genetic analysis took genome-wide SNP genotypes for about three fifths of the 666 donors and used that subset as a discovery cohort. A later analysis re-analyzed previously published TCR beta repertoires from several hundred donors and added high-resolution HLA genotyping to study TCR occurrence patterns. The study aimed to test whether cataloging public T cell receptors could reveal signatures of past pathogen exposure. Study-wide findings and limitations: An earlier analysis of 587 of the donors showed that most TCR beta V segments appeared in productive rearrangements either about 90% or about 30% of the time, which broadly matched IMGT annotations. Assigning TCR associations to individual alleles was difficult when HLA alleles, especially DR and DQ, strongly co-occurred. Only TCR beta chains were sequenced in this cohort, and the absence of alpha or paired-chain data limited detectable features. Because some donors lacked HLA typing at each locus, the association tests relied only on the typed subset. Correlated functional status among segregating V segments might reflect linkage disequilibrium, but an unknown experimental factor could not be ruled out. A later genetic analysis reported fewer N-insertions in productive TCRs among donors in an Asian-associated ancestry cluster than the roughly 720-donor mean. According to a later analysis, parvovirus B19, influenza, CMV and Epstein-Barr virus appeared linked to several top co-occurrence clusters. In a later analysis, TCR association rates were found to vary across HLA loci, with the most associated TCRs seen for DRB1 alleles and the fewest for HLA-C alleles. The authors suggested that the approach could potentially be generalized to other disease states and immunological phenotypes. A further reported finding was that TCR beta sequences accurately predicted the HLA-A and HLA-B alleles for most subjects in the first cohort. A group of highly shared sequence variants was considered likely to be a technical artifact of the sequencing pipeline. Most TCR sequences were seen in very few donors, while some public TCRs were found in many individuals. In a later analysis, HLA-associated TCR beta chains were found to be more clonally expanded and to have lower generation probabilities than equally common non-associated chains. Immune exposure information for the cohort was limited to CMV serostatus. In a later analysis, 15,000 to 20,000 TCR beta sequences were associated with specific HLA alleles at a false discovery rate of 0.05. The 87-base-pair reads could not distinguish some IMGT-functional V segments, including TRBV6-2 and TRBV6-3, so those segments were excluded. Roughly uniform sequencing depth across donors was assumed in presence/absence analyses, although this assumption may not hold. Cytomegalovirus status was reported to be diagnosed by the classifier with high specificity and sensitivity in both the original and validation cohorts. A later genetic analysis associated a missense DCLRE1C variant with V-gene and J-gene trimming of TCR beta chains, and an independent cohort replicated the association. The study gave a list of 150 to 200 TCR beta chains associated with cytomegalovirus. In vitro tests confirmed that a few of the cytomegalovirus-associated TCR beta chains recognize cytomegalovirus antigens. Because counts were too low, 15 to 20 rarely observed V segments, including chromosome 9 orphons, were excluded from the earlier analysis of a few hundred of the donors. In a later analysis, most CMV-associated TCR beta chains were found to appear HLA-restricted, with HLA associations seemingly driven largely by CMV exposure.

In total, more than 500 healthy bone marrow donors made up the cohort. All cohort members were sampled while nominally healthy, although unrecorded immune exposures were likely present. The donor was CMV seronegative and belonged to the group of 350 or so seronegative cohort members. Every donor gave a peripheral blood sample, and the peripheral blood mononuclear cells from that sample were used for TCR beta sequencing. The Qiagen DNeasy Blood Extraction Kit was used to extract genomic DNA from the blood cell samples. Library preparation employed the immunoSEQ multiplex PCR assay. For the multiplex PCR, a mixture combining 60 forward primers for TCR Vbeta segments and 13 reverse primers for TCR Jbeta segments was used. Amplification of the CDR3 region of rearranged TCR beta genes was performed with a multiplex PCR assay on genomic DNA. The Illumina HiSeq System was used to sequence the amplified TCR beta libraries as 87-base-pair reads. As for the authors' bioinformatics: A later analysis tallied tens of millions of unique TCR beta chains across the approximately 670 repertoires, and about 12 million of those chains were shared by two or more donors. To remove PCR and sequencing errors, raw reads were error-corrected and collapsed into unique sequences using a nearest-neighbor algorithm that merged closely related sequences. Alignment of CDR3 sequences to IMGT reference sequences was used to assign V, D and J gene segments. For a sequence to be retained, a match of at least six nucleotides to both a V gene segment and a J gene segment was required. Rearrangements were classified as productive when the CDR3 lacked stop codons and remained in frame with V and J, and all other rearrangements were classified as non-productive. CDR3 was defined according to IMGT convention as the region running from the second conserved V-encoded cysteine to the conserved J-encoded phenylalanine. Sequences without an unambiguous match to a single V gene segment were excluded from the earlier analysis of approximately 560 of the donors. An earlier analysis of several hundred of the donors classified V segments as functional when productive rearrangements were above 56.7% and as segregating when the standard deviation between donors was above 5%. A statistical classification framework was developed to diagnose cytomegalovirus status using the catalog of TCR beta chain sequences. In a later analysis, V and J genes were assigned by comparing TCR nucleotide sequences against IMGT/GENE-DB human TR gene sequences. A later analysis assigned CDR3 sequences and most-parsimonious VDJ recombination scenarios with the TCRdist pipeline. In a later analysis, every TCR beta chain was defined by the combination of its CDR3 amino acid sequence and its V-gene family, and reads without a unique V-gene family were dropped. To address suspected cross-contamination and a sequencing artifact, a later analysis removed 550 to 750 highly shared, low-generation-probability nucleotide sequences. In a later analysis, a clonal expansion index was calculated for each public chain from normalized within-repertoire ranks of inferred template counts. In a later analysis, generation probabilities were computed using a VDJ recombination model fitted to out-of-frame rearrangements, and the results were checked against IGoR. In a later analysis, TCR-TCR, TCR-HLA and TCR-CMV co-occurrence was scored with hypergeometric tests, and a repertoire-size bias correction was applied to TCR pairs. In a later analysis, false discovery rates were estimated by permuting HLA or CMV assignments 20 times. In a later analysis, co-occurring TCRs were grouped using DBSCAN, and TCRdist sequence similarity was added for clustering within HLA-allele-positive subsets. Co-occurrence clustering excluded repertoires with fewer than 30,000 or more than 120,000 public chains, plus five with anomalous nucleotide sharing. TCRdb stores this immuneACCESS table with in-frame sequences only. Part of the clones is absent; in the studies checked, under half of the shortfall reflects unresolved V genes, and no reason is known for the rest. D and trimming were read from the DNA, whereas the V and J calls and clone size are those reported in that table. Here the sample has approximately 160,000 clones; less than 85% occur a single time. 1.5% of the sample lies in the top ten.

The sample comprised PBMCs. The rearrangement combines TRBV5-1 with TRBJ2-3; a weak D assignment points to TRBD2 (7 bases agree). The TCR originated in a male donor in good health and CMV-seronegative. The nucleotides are TGCGCCAGCAGCTTAGGGAGGGGGACGCCGAGGTTCGCAGATACGCAGTATTTT. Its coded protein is CASSLGRGTPRFADTQYF. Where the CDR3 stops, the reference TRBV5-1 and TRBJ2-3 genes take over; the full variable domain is KAGVTQTPRYLIKTRGQQVTLSCSPISGHRSVSWYQQTPGQGLQFLFEYFSETQRNKGNFPGRFSGRQFSNSRSEMNVSTLELGDSALYLCASSLGRGTPRFADTQYFGPGTRLTVL.